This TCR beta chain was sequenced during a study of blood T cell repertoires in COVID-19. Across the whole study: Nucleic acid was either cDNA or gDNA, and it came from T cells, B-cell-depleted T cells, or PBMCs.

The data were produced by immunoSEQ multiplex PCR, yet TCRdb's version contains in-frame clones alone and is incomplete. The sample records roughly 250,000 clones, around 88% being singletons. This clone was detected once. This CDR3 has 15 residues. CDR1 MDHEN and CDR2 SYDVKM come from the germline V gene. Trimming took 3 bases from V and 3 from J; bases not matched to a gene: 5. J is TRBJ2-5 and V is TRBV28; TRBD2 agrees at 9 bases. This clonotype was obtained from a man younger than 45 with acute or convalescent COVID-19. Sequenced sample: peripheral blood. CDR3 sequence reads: CASSLASGIKETQYF. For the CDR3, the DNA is TGTGCCAGCAGTTTGGCTAGCGGGATAAAAGAGACCCAGTACTTC.